The table lists the clone carrying this TCR beta chain with a few counts. The antigen is undetermined. Libraries were made from TCR beta cDNA, and they carried unique molecular identifiers. Some 500,000 cDNA molecules were obtained per 1 to 10 million input T cells. TCRdb recomputed calls from the PCR reads with MiXCR, one row per CDR3 protein. This sample has approximately 730,000 distinct CDR3 sequences, with under 60% found just once. V lost 0 bases, J lost 2 bases, and 11 bases lay in between. This CDR3 has 15 residues. CDR1 is MGHRA and CDR2 is YSYEKL in the germline V gene. The data are from a study of post-analysis software for immune sequencing data. Overall study findings and caveats: Strong co-clustering by F measure linked samples that shared a preparation batch. Compared with controls, patients had more of about five TRBV segments, including TRBV5-6, TRBV5-1 and TRBV20-1.

This TCR was recovered from a girl aged 5-17 years with multiple sclerosis. The chain uses TRBV4-1 and TRBJ2-7, with D perhaps TRBD1 (6 bases). Sequencing was performed on blood. CDR3: CASSQDPPGAYEQYF. As DNA, the CDR3 is TGCGCCAGCAGCCAAGATCCGCCAGGGGCCTACGAGCAGTACTTC.